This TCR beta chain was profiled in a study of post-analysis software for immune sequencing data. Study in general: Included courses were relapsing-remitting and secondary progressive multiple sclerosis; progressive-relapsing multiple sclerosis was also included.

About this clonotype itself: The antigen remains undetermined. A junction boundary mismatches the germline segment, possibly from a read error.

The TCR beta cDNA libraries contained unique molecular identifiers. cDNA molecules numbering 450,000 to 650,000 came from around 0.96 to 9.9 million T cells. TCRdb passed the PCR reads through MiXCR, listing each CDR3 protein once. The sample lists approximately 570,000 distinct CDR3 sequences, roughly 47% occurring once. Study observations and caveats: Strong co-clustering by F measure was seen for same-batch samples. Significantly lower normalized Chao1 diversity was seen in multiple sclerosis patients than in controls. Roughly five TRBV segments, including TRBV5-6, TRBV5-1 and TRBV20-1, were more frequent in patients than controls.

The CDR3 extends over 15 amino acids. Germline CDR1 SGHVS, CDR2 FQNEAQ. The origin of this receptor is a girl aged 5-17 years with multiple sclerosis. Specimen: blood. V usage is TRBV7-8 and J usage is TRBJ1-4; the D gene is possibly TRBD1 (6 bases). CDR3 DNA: TGTGCCAGTAGCTTAGCGGGCAGGGCAGGGGAAAAACGGTTTTTT. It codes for CASSLAGRAGEKRFF. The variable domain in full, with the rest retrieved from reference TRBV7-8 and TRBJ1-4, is GAGVSQSPRYKVAKRGQDVALRCDPISGHVSLFWYQQALGQGPEFLTYFQNEAQLDKSGLPSDRFFAERPEGSVSTLKIQRTQQEDSAVYLCASSLAGRAGEKRFFGSGTQLSVL.